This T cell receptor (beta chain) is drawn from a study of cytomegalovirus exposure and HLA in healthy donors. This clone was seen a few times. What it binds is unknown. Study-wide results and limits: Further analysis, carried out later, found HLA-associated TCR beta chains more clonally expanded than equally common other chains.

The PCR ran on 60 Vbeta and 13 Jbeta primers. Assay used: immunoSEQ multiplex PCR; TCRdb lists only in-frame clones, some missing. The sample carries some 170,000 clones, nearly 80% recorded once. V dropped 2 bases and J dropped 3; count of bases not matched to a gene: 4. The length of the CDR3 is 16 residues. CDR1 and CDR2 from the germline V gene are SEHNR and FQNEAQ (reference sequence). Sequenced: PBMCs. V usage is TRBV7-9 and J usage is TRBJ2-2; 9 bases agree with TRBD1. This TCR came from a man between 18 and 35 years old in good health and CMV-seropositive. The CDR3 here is CASSLTGGRDTGELFF. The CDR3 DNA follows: TGTGCCAGCAGCTTAACAGGGGGCAGGGACACCGGGGAGCTGTTTTTT.